This T cell receptor beta chain was sequenced for a study of T cells after yellow fever vaccination. Regarding the study as a whole: Among all clonotypes, a small share was observed in both CD4 and CD8 compartments. In post-booster samples, most primary-vaccination clones reappeared (around 95% CD4, approximately 91% CD8).

TCRdb fed the 5' RACE reads into MiXCR, producing one record per CDR3 protein. The profile shows fewer than 350,000 distinct CDR3 sequences, around 4.4% of them singletons. This clonotype was counted a few times. What it binds is not known. This sequence was found in a man younger than 30 who received the YFV17D yellow fever vaccine. The specimen comprised PBMCs, sampled 15 days after the yellow fever booster vaccination.

CDR3 DNA: TGCAGCGTGATGATACCGGGACAGGGGACTGAAGCTTTCTTT. Translated: CSVMIPGQGTEAFF. J is TRBJ1-1 and V is TRBV29-1; 10 bases map to TRBD1. Germline CDR1 is SQVTM and CDR2 is ANQGSEA. V trimming: 6 bases; J trimming: 5 bases; junction bases outside the gene matches: 9. This CDR3 contains 14 residues.